This TCR beta chain was observed in a study of T-cell memory formation after mild COVID-19. General study points: CD4+ contracting clones were mainly CM and EM; CD8+ ones, EMRA. Prior to infection, memory already included some responding clones, suggesting cross-reactive memory joined.

Points on this clonotype: Its antigen remains unidentified.

5'RACE primed at constant segments yielded TCR alpha and TCR beta cDNA libraries bearing sample barcodes and UMIs. TCRdb itself ran the 5' RACE reads through MiXCR, one entry per CDR3 protein. The sample contains around 470,000 distinct CDR3 sequences, around 20% of which appear only once. The CDR3 covers 16 residues. V shed 5 bases and J shed 0 bases, with 14 bases lying between them. Germline V gives CDR1 MGHRA, CDR2 YSYEKL. The rearrangement uses TRBV4-1 and TRBJ1-3, with a weak D call TRBD1 (5 bases). Sequencing was performed on PBMCs or a T cell subset sorted from them (not recorded which). The TCR sequence derives from an adult woman who had mild COVID-19 (a few samples of this study predate the infection). Cell type and time point are not known. As DNA, the CDR3 is TGCGCCAGCAGCACGCACCAGGGCGGCTCTGGAAACACCATATATTTT. Translating gives CASSTHQGGSGNTIYF.